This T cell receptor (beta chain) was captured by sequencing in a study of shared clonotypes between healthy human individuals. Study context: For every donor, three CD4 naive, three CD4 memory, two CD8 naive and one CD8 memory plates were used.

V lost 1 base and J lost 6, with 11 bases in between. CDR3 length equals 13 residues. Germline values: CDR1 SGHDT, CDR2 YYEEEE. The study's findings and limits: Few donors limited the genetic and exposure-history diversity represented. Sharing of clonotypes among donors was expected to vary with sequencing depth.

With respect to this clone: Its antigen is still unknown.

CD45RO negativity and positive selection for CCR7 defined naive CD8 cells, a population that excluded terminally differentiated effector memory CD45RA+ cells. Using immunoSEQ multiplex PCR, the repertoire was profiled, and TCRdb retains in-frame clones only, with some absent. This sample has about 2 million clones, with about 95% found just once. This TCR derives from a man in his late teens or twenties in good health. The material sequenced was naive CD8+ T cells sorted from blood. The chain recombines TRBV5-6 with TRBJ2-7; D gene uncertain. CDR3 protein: CASSLLLSAEQYF. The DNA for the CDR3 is TGTGCCAGCAGCTTGCTCTTATCGGCCGAGCAGTACTTC.